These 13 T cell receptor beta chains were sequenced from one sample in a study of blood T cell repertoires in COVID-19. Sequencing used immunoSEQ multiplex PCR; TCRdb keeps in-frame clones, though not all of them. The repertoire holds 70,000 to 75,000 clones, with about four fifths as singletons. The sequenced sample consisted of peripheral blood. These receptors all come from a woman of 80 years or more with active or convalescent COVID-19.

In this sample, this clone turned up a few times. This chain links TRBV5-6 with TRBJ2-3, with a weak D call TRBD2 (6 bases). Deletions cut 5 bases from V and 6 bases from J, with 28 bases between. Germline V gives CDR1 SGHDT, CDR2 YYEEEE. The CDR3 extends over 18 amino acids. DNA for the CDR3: TGTGCCAGCAGTTTATTTGGCGGGACGCGGACAAGCGGGGATACGCAGTATTTT. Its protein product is CASSLFGGTRTSGDTQYF.

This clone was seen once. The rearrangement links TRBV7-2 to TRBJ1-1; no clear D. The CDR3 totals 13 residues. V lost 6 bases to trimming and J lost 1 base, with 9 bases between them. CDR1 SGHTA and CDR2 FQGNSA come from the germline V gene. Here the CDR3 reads CASSGLKNTEAFF. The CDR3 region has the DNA TGTGCCAGCAGTGGGCTTAAGAACACTGAAGCTTTCTTT.

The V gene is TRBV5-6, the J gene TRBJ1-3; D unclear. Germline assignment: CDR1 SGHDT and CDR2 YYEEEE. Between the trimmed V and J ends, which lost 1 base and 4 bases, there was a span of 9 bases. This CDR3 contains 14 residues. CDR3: CASSLRSRGNTIYF. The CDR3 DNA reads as TGTGCCAGCAGCTTGAGATCGCGGGGAAACACCATATATTTT.

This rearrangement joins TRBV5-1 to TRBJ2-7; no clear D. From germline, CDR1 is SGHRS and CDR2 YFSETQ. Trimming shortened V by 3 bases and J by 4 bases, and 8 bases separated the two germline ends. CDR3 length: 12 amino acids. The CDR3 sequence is CASSSHFYEQYF. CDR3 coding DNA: TGCGCCAGCAGCTCCCACTTTTACGAGCAGTACTTC. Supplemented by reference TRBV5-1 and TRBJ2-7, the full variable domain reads KAGVTQTPRYLIKTRGQQVTLSCSPISGHRSVSWYQQTPGQGLQFLFEYFSETQRNKGNFPGRFSGRQFSNSRSEMNVSTLELGDSALYLCASSSHFYEQYFGPGTRLTVT.

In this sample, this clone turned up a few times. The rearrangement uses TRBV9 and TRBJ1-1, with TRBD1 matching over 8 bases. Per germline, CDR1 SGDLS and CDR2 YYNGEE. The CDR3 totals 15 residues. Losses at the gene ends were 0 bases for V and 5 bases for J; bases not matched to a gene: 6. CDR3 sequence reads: CASSVGDRLVTEAFF. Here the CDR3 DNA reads TGTGCCAGCAGCGTAGGGGACAGGCTTGTGACTGAAGCTTTCTTT.

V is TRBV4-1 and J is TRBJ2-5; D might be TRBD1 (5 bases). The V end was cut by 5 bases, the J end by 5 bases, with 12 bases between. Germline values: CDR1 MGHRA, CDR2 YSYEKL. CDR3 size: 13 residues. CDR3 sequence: CASSGGRVETQYF. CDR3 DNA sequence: TGCGCCAGCAGCGGCGGCAGGGTGGAGACCCAGTACTTC.

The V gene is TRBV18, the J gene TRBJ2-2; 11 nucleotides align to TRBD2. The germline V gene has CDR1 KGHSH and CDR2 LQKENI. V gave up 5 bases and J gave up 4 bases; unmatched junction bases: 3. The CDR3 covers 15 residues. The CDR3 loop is CASSGLAGGTGELFF. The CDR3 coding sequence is TGTGCCAGCTCAGGACTAGCGGGTGGCACCGGGGAGCTGTTTTTT. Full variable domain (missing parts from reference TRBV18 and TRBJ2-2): NAGVMQNPRHLVRRRGQEARLRCSPMKGHSHVYWYRQLPEEGLKFMVYLQKENIIDESGMPKERFSAEFPKEGPSILRIQQVVRGDSAAYFCASSGLAGGTGELFFGEGSRLTVL.

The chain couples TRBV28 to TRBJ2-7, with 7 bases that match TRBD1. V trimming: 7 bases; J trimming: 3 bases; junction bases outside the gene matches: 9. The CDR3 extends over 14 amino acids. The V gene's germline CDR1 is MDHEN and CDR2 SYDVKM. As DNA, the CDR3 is TGTGCCAGCACCCCGGGACAGTGGAACTACGAGCAGTACTTC. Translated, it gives CASTPGQWNYEQYF.

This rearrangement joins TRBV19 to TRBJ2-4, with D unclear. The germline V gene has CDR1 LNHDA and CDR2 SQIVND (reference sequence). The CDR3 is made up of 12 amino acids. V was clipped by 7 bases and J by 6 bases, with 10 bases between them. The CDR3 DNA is TGTGCCAGTACCGACCGAGGAAACATTCAGTACTTC. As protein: CASTDRGNIQYF.

CDR3 DNA: TGTGCCAGCAGCCTCTTGGCCTTCCAGGGGGCAGGGAACTATGGCTACACCTTC. This encodes CASSLLAFQGAGNYGYTF. This sequence joins TRBV5-5 and TRBJ1-2; 8 bases match TRBD1. The CDR3 covers 18 residues. Losses at the gene ends were 4 bases for V and 2 bases for J; bases not matched to a gene: 16. Looked up from germline, CDR1 is SGHKS and CDR2 is YYEKEE (reference sequence).

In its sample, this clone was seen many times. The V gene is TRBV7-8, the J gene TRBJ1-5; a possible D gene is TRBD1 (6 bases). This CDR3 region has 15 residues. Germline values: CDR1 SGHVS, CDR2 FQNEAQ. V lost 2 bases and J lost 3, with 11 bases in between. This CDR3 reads CASSLTGQLNQPQHF. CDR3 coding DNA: TGTGCCAGCAGCTTAACAGGACAGCTCAATCAGCCCCAGCATTTT.

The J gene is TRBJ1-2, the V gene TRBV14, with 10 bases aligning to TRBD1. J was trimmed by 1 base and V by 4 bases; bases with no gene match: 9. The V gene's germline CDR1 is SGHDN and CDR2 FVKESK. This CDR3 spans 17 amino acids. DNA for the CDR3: TGTGCCAGCAGCCGAAACCTCGGACAGGGGGTTAACTATGGCTACACCTTC. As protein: CASSRNLGQGVNYGYTF.

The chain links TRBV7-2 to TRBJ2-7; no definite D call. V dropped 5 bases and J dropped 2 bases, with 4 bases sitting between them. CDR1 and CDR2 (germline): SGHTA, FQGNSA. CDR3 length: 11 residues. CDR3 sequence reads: CASSAAYEQYF. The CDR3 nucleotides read TGTGCCAGCAGCGCAGCCTACGAGCAGTACTTC.